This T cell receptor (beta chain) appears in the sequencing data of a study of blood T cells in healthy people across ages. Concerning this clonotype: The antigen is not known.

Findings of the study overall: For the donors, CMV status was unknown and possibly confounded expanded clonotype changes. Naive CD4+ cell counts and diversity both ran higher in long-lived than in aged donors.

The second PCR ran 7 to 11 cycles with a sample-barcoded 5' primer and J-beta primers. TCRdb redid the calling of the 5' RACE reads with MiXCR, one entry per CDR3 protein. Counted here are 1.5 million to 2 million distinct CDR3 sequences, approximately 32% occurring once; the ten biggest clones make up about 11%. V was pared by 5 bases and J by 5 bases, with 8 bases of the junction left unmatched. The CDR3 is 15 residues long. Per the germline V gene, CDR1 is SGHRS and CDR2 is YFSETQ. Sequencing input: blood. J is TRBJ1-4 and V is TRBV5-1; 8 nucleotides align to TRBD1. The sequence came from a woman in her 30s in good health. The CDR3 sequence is CASRPTGTGNEKLFF. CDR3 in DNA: TGCGCCAGCAGACCCACCGGGACAGGAAATGAAAAACTGTTTTTT.